One TCR beta chain is described in this entry. The antigen remains unidentified. This record belongs to a study of Ad26.COV2.S vaccination and SARS-CoV-2 variants. For the study at large: Dosing was one shot or two shots 56 days apart.

Regarding the study as a whole: Those who received the vaccine showed greater spike-specific TCR breadth than those given placebo.

Treatment here: some 19 received Ad26.COV2.S at low or high dose, single or two shots; 5 received placebo; per-sample allocation not given. Day 63 after the first vaccine or placebo injection was the time point for sampling. Some clones are missing from TCRdb's copy, which holds only in-frame ones; the method was immunoSEQ multiplex PCR. The sample contains 300,000 to 350,000 clones, 88% of which appear only once. The TCR was taken from a person between 18 and 60 years old who received the Ad26.COV2.S COVID-19 vaccine or a placebo. This sample comprised peripheral blood, obtained in a trial of Ad26.COV2.S vaccine versus placebo.

CDR3 loop: CSVQRWGAGNTIYF. In DNA form, the CDR3 reads TGCAGCGTTCAAAGGTGGGGGGCTGGAAACACCATATATTTT. This chain links TRBV29-1 with TRBJ1-3; perhaps TRBD1 as D (5 bases). V lost 5 bases and J lost 2, with 13 bases in between. Germline V gene sequence: CDR1 SQVTM, CDR2 ANQGSEA. The CDR3 is 14 amino acids.